These T cell receptor beta chains were read from a single sample in a study of T-cell reconstitution after alpha-beta-depleted transplantation in children. TCRdb used MiXCR to reprocess the PCR reads, holding one entry per CDR3 protein. Altogether tens of thousands of distinct CDR3 sequences are present, roughly 6.6% being singletons, with the ten largest covering approximately 2.3%. Source: PBMCs from the stem cell graft donor, taken from the stem cell graft. These TCRs come from a human donor who donated a stem cell graft to a child with acute lymphoblastic leukemia. CDR3s include the opening cysteine and the closing phenylalanine or tryptophan. Fields, in order: clone size, V gene, D gene, J gene, CDR3 DNA, CDR3 protein. The D gene is left open where the match is weak. Clone size appears in some rows only: once, few, many, or a class for an expanded clone.

.	TRBV20-1	.	TRBJ1-2	TGCAGTGCTGAAGCAGCGATGACTAACTATGGCTACACCTTC	CSAEAAMTNYGYTF
many	TRBV5-1	.	TRBJ2-3	TGCGCCAGCAGCTTACTTCTCACAGATACGCAGTATTTT	CASSLLLTDTQYF
many	TRBV5-1	.	TRBJ2-7	TGCGCCAGCAGCTTTTTGGGTTACGAGCAGTACTTC	CASSFLGYEQYF
many	TRBV12-3/TRBV12-4	TRBD1	TRBJ2-6	TGTGCCAGCGGGACAGGGGACGGGGCCAACGTCCTGACTTTC	CASGTGDGANVLTF
many	TRBV9	.	TRBJ2-7	TGTGCCAGCAGCGTTAACTCCGGGTCCCTATACGAGCAGTACTTC	CASSVNSGSLYEQYF
.	TRBV19	.	TRBJ1-4	TGTGCCAGTAGGCCCTCGAACTTTGAAAAACTGTTTTTT	CASRPSNFEKLFF
many	TRBV20-1	TRBD1	TRBJ1-4	TGCAGTGCCGAGACAGGGAGTAGAGAAAAACTGTTTTTT	CSAETGSREKLFF
many	TRBV12-3/TRBV12-4	.	TRBJ1-6	TGTGCCAGCAGTTTCGCTAATTCACCCCTCCACTTT	CASSFANSPLHF
many	TRBV15	.	TRBJ1-1	TGTGCCACCAGCAGAGATCGTTTAGTTTTATTCTTT	CATSRDRLVLFF
.	TRBV12-3/TRBV12-4	.	TRBJ1-5	TGTGCCTTCAGTTTGGTTCTGGGGGGGAAAGCGGTCAATCAGCCCCAGCATTTT	CAFSLVLGGKAVNQPQHF
many	TRBV3-1	.	TRBJ1-6	TGTGCCAGCAGCCTTTGGACAGATAATTCACCCCTCCACTTT	CASSLWTDNSPLHF
.	TRBV2	.	TRBJ2-2	TGTGCCAGCAGGGCGGGACGGCCGAACACCGGGGAGCTGTTTTTT	CASRAGRPNTGELFF
.	TRBV29-1	TRBD1	TRBJ2-1	TGCAGCATTACCAGGGGGAATATTAAAAATGAGCAGTTCTTC	CSITRGNIKNEQFF
many	TRBV5-5	.	TRBJ1-2	TGTGCCAGCAGCCTGAGGCTAGACTATGGCTACACCTTC	CASSLRLDYGYTF
many	TRBV7-6	TRBD1	TRBJ2-5	TGTGCCAGCACCCCCCCCGGGACAGGGAAAGAGACCCAGTACTTC	CASTPPGTGKETQYF
many	TRBV25-1	TRBD1	TRBJ2-7	TGTGCCAGCAGTGAAGAGACAGGGGGGTGGTACGAGCAGTACTTC	CASSEETGGWYEQYF
many	TRBV6-1	.	TRBJ1-1	TGTGCCAGCGTCTTCTGGGGGACTGAAGCTTTCTTT	CASVFWGTEAFF
.	TRBV7-9	.	TRBJ2-7	TGTGCCAGCAGCTCTGGACACGTCTACGAGCAGTACTTC	CASSSGHVYEQYF
many	TRBV6-1	TRBD1	TRBJ1-6	TGTGCCAGCAGGAAAATCTCGGACAGGGGTAATTCACCCCTCCACTTT	CASRKISDRGNSPLHF
many	TRBV6-5	.	TRBJ2-7	TGTGCCAGCAGTTTCAGTCCGGGACAAGGTACCTACGAGCAGTACTTC	CASSFSPGQGTYEQYF
many	TRBV29-1	.	TRBJ1-4	TGCAGCGTGGGTACTGAAAAACTGTTTTTT	CSVGTEKLFF
many	TRBV7-8	.	TRBJ1-1	TGTGCCAGCAGTTCCCTGAGGTCGGGGCGCGAGGCTTTCTTT	CASSSLRSGREAFF
many	TRBV12-3/TRBV12-4	TRBD2	TRBJ2-3	TGTGCCAGCAGTTTTTCGTGGACCCGGGAGGAGGATACGCAGTATTTT	CASSFSWTREEDTQYF
many	TRBV27	.	TRBJ2-7	TGTGCCAGCAGTTTAAGAGTGGGGGGAGACGAGCAGTACTTC	CASSLRVGGDEQYF
many	TRBV7-9	TRBD1	TRBJ2-6	TGTGCCAGCAGCTTTTTGAGGGGGCAAAGCTCTGGGGCCAACGTCCTGACTTTC	CASSFLRGQSSGANVLTF
many	TRBV27	TRBD1	TRBJ1-2	TGTGCCAGCACGGGACAGGGTGCTAGGGACTACACCTTC	CASTGQGARDYTF
.	TRBV6-4	.	TRBJ2-3	TGTGCCAGCAGTGACTCACGGGCAGGGGCAGATACGCAGTATTTT	CASSDSRAGADTQYF
many	TRBV4-2	TRBD2	TRBJ2-1	TGTGCCAGCAGCCAAGATGGGTTGGGCGGGGGACCCTACAATGAGCAGTTCTTC	CASSQDGLGGGPYNEQFF
many	TRBV7-2	.	TRBJ2-7	TGTGCCAGCAGCTTAGGGGTAGCGGAAGGCTACGAGCAGTACTTC	CASSLGVAEGYEQYF
many	TRBV9	TRBD2	TRBJ2-7	TGTGCCAGCAGCGTAGCTATAACGGGCGGGAGCTACGAGCAGTACTTC	CASSVAITGGSYEQYF
many	TRBV29-1	.	TRBJ2-1	TGCAGCGTTGTGGGGTACAATGAGCAGTTCTTC	CSVVGYNEQFF
.	TRBV10-3	.	TRBJ2-4	TGTGCCATCAGTGAGGAGGTGAACATAGCCAAAAACATTCAGTACTTC	CAISEEVNIAKNIQYF
many	TRBV24-1	TRBD2	TRBJ2-2	TGTGCCACCAGTGATTGGACTAGCGGGAACACCGGGGAGCTGTTTTTT	CATSDWTSGNTGELFF
many	TRBV3-1	TRBD2	TRBJ2-1	TGTGCCAGCAGCCACCTGACTAGCGCTGAGCAGTTCTTC	CASSHLTSAEQFF
many	TRBV6-2/TRBV6-3	.	TRBJ1-1	TGTGCCAGCAGGAATACCCGCTTGATTGGGTTACCAGCTTTCTTT	CASRNTRLIGLPAFF
.	TRBV2	TRBD1	TRBJ1-5	TGTGCCAGCAGTGAACAGGGGGCTGGCCAGCCCCAGCATTTT	CASSEQGAGQPQHF
many	TRBV6-2/TRBV6-3	.	TRBJ1-1	TGTGCCAGCAGCCCCCCGCGGGGCAGGGACATGAACACTGAAGCTTTCTTT	CASSPPRGRDMNTEAFF
few	TRBV27	.	TRBJ2-6	TGTGCCAGCAGTTTGACCCGCCGGGCCTCTGGGGCCAACGTCCTGACTTTC	CASSLTRRASGANVLTF
many	TRBV29-1	.	TRBJ2-2	TGCAGCGTACACGTGAGGGAACGTCCCGGGGAGCTGTTTTTT	CSVHVRERPGELFF
few	TRBV29-1	.	TRBJ2-5	TGCAGCGCCGGGGAGTTCCAAGAGACCCAGTACTTC	CSAGEFQETQYF
few	TRBV6-2/TRBV6-3	TRBD1	TRBJ2-7	TGTGCCAGCACCCAGATTCAGGGGGCCTACGAGCAGTACTTC	CASTQIQGAYEQYF
few	TRBV29-1	.	TRBJ2-2	TGCAGCGTTGAAGATCCCACCGGGGAGCTGTTTTTT	CSVEDPTGELFF
many	TRBV7-9	TRBD1	TRBJ2-7	TGTGCCAGCAGCTGGACAGGGAGCGAGCAGTACTTC	CASSWTGSEQYF
many	TRBV27	TRBD2	TRBJ2-3	TGTGCCAGCCGCCGACTAGCGGGGGGAGCAGATACGCAGTATTTT	CASRRLAGGADTQYF
.	TRBV7-2	TRBD2	TRBJ2-2	TGTGCCAGCAGCTTAGTAACCGGGAGGGGGACCGGGGAGCTGTTTTTT	CASSLVTGRGTGELFF
few	TRBV7-9	.	TRBJ2-1	TGTGCCAGCGGGGGCAGTGAGCAGTTCTTC	CASGGSEQFF